One and the same sample provided the 22 T cell receptor beta chains below, sequenced in a study of a mutant IDH1 vaccine in newly diagnosed glioma. Their cognate antigens are unknown. Time point specified: week 35, safety follow-up. Vaccinated patients received 300 ug of mutant IDH1 20-mer peptide per dose, with topical imiquimod. The protocol was immunoSEQ multiplex PCR, while the TCRdb copy is restricted to in-frame clones and leaves out a portion. The data show 26,000 or so clones, with approximately 87% seen just once and roughly 30% held by the top ten. Sequenced here: PBMCs, sampled from a glioma patient whose treatment included an IDH1 peptide vaccine. These receptors were collected from a man under 40 with glioma.

The chain combines TRBV9 with TRBJ2-1, with 8 positions matching TRBD2. The CDR3 is 16 residues long. Losses at the gene ends were 0 bases for V and 2 bases for J; bases not matched to a gene: 4. Germline V gives CDR1 SGDLS, CDR2 YYNGEE. This CDR3 reads CASSVEPAGAYNEQFF. The DNA of the CDR3 is TGTGCCAGCAGCGTAGAACCAGCGGGGGCCTACAATGAGCAGTTCTTC.

This rearrangement joins TRBV28 to TRBJ2-7, with 9 bases identical to TRBD2. V trimming: 1 base; J trimming: 1 base; junction bases outside the gene matches: 11. This CDR3 region has 18 residues. The germline gives CDR1 MDHEN, CDR2 SYDVKM. The CDR3 nucleotides are TGTGCCAGCAGTTTATATCTAGCGGGAACACCCTTTTCCTACGAGCAGTACTTC. It specifies CASSLYLAGTPFSYEQYF.

The V and J genes are TRBV10-1 and TRBJ1-5, with 7 nucleotides matching TRBD1. Germline CDR1 and CDR2: WNHNN and SYGVQD (reference sequence). CDR3 size: 15 residues. With V trimmed by 6 bases and J by 7 bases, 12 bases remained unmatched. The CDR3 DNA is TGCGCCAGCAGCTCATGCTGGGACAGACACCAGCCCCAGCATTTT. The encoded protein is CASSSCWDRHQPQHF.

This clone was recorded only once. The V gene is TRBV18, the J gene TRBJ1-5; 7 nucleotides agree with TRBD1. CDR3 size: 14 residues. The germline V gene encodes CDR1 KGHSH and CDR2 LQKENI. The junction had 6 bases not matched to a gene; V was cut back by 3 bases and J by 7 bases. CDR3 sequence: CASSPSGGEQPQHF. For the CDR3, the DNA is TGTGCCAGCTCACCCTCAGGGGGGGAACAGCCCCAGCATTTT.

The chain carries TRBV7-7 and TRBJ2-3, with D perhaps TRBD2 (5 bases). Looked up from germline, CDR1 is SSHAT and CDR2 is FNYEAQ (reference sequence). Trimming left V 0 bases short and J 3 bases short, with 7 bases between. The CDR3 length is 14 residues. The CDR3 DNA reads as TGTGCCAGCAGCTTAGCAGGGAGAACAGATACGCAGTATTTT. The encoded protein is CASSLAGRTDTQYF.

Sample share makes this clone medium-sized. The V gene is TRBV30, the J gene TRBJ1-5; no definite D call. Trimming stripped 0 bases from V and 5 bases from J, with 14 bases between. Germline V gene sequence: CDR1 GTSNPN, CDR2 SVGIG (reference sequence). The CDR3 covers 15 residues. The CDR3 DNA reads as TGTGCCTGGAGTGTACGAGGATTTCGGGATCAGCCCCAGCATTTT. It is translated as CAWSVRGFRDQPQHF.

This chain uses TRBV19 with TRBJ2-1, with D tentatively TRBD1 (6 bases). The CDR3 has 14 amino acids. Looked up from germline, CDR1 is LNHDA and CDR2 is SQIVND (reference sequence). Trimming pared 4 bases from V and 2 bases from J, leaving 9 bases between. The CDR3 DNA follows: TGTGCCAGTAGTACCGGACAGACCTACAATGAGCAGTTCTTC. It yields the protein CASSTGQTYNEQFF.

The DNA for the CDR3 is TGTGCCAGCAGGGCGTTTATCAATGAGCAGTTCTTC. Its protein is CASRAFINEQFF. The chain joins TRBV2 to TRBJ2-1; D unresolved. The CDR3 consists of 12 residues. Germline lookup yields CDR1 SNHLY and CDR2 FYNNEI. Trimming cost V 6 bases and J 6 bases, with 9 bases left between them. The full variable domain, in which reference TRBV2 and TRBJ2-1 provide the parts outside the CDR3, is EPEVTQTPSHQVTQMGQEVILRCVPISNHLYFYWYRQILGQKVEFLVSFYNNEISEKSEIFDDQFSVERPDGSNFTLKIRSTKLEDSAMYFCASRAFINEQFFGPGTRLTVL.

The genes are TRBV25-1 and TRBJ2-1, with D possibly being TRBD2 (7 bases). The germline gives CDR1 MGHDK, CDR2 SYGVNS. The CDR3 is 15 amino acids. Trimming shortened V by 3 bases and J by 5 bases, and 14 bases separated the two germline ends. CDR3 in amino acids: CASSEGGAYDNEQFF. DNA of the CDR3: TGTGCCAGCAGTGAGGGGGGGGCGTACGACAATGAGCAGTTCTTC.

The rearrangement uses TRBV28 and TRBJ2-2; D is tentatively TRBD1 or TRBD2 (7 bases each). Trimming removed 11 bases from V and 7 bases from J, with 17 bases in between. The CDR3 has 13 residues. The germline CDR1 and CDR2 sequences are MDHEN and SYDVKM. The CDR3 region is CAARGGGNGELFF. Written as DNA, the CDR3 is TGTGCCGCGCGGGGAGGGGGCAACGGGGAGCTGTTTTTT.

The chain is built from TRBV18 and TRBJ2-7; TRBD1 agrees at 8 bases. V gave up 0 bases and J gave up 3 bases; unmatched junction bases: 4. Germline V gene sequence: CDR1 KGHSH, CDR2 LQKENI. The CDR3 is made up of 15 amino acids. DNA of the CDR3: TGTGCCAGCTCACCACCGTCCGGGACAGGCTACGAGCAGTACTTC. Amino acids: CASSPPSGTGYEQYF.

This clone was observed once. At one end, the junction sequence differs from germline, possibly due to a read error. V gene TRBV5-1 combines with J gene TRBJ1-1; a weak D match, TRBD1 (6 bases). The germline CDR1 and CDR2 sequences are SGHRS and YFSETQ. The CDR3 spans 16 residues. The CDR3 protein is CASTFRGGARNSEAFF. The DNA of the CDR3 is TGCGCCAGCACCTTCCGGGGGGGGGCGAGGAACAGTGAAGCTTTCTTT.

The rearrangement joins TRBV29-1 to TRBJ2-5; weak D call: TRBD1 (5 bases). V was shortened by 7 bases and J by 5 bases, with 17 bases between the two germline ends. The germline gives CDR1 SQVTM, CDR2 ANQGSEA. CDR3 length equals 13 residues. The CDR3 DNA follows: TGCAGCGCTCCCGTGACAGCTGGGGAGACCCAGTACTTC. Protein product: CSAPVTAGETQYF.

By sample fraction, this clone is medium-sized. This chain links TRBV19 with TRBJ2-1, with D possibly being TRBD1 (5 bases). CDR3 length equals 13 residues. V dropped 1 base and J dropped 5 bases, with 6 bases sitting between them. Looked up from germline, CDR1 is LNHDA and CDR2 is SQIVND (reference sequence). The DNA for the CDR3 is TGTGCCAGTAGTATAGGGACAAACAATGAGCAGTTCTTC. This codes for CASSIGTNNEQFF.

This sequence joins TRBV10-1 and TRBJ1-4; possible D gene TRBD1, 5 bases. Germline V lookup: CDR1 WNHNN, CDR2 SYGVQD (reference sequence). The CDR3 consists of 15 residues. V gave up 6 bases and J gave up 0 bases, with 11 bases separating them. This CDR3 is CASRDGASTNEKLFF. CDR3 DNA sequence: TGCGCCAGCAGGGATGGGGCCTCAACTAATGAAAAACTGTTTTTT.

This rearrangement joins TRBV6-5 to TRBJ1-5, with a weak D call TRBD1 (5 bases). Germline V lookup: CDR1 MNHEY, CDR2 SVGAGI. V gave up 8 bases and J gave up 5 bases, with 13 bases separating them. The CDR3 covers 13 residues. In DNA form, the CDR3 reads TGTGCCAGCCATCGGGGGAAGGATCAGCCCCAGCATTTT. Its protein is CASHRGKDQPQHF.

V is TRBV7-2 and J is TRBJ1-6, with no clear D. Per germline, CDR1 SGHTA and CDR2 FQGNSA. Trimming removed 5 bases at V and 5 bases at J, with 13 bases between. This CDR3 has 15 residues. The CDR3 region is CASSVTGGNNSPLHF. As DNA, the CDR3 is TGTGCCAGCAGCGTTACCGGCGGGAATAATTCACCCCTCCACTTT.

The V gene is TRBV19, the J gene TRBJ2-3; maybe TRBD2 (6 bases). Germline V CDR1 and CDR2: LNHDA, SQIVND (reference sequence). V was clipped by 4 bases and J by 3 bases, with 11 bases between them. The CDR3 spans 14 residues. The chain's CDR3 is CASSTGRTTDTQYF. CDR3 in DNA: TGTGCCAGTAGTACCGGGAGAACTACAGATACGCAGTATTTT.

This clone was seen once. The chain recombines TRBV2 with TRBJ1-3, with D maybe TRBD1 (6 bases). This CDR3 is built from 16 residues. V lost 6 bases and J 0 bases, leaving 15 bases between the germline ends. The germline gives CDR1 SNHLY, CDR2 FYNNEI. In DNA, the CDR3 is TGTGCCAGCAGCAGGGGACCGTTAAGCTCTGGAAACACCATATATTTT. Translation: CASSRGPLSSGNTIYF.

A few counts support this clone. V and J are TRBV29-1 and TRBJ2-7; perhaps D is TRBD1 or TRBD2 (5 bases each). Germline CDR1 is SQVTM and CDR2 is ANQGSEA. The CDR3 loop spans 13 amino acids. The V and J ends lost 7 bases and 2 bases respectively, with 15 bases between them. CDR3 sequence (DNA): TGCAGCGCTGGCGGGCAGGGCCCCTACGAGCAGTACTTC. Its translation: CSAGGQGPYEQYF.

The V and J genes are TRBV4-1 and TRBJ2-4, with TRBD1 matching over 8 bases. The V segment lost 2 bases and the J segment 5 bases; nucleotides outside the gene matches: 11. The CDR3 is 17 amino acids. Looked up from germline, CDR1 is MGHRA and CDR2 is YSYEKL. The CDR3 loop is CASSQSTTRGLQNIQYF. Here the CDR3 DNA reads TGCGCCAGCAGCCAATCTACGACCAGGGGGCTCCAAAACATTCAGTACTTC.

The chain links TRBV29-1 to TRBJ2-7; TRBD2 matches 7 bases. The CDR3 sequence is 13 residues long. Germline-derived CDR1 and CDR2 are SQVTM and ANQGSEA. With 2 bases clipped from V and 5 bases from J, the junction kept 6 bases outside the gene matches. In DNA, the CDR3 is TGCAGCGTTGAAAAGGCTAGCGGAGACGAGCAGTACTTC. This gives the protein CSVEKASGDEQYF.